This T cell receptor (beta chain) was sequenced in a study of blood T cell repertoires in COVID-19. Background on the study: From the United States, Italy and Spain came samples of acute and convalescent COVID-19. Nucleic acid was either cDNA or gDNA, and it came from T cells, B-cell-depleted T cells, or PBMCs.

The CDR3 is made up of 16 amino acids. Germline assignment: CDR1 SNHLY and CDR2 FYNNEI. Trimming pared 4 bases from V and 4 bases from J, leaving 14 bases between. As handled by the study authors: From reference gene primer amplification, estimates of nucleated cell counts were derived. Data came from immunoSEQ multiplex PCR; TCRdb stores just in-frame clones and leaves some out. D and trimming come from the DNA, and the V and J calls and clone size come from that table. The repertoire has approximately 130,000 clones, around 78% of them found once; the top ten carry 10% to 14%. The receptor's source is a human donor in a cohort sampled during active COVID-19. Material for sequencing was peripheral blood. The chain recombines TRBV2 with TRBJ2-6; maybe TRBD1 (6 bases). The CDR3 spells CASSVRTTGGANVLTF. The DNA for the CDR3 is TGTGCCAGCAGTGTAAGGACCACAGGGGGGGCCAACGTCCTGACTTTC.